The 32 T cell receptor beta chains reported below all come from one sample, sequenced in a study of blood T cell repertoires in COVID-19 (TCRdb year 2020). Library preparation was by the immunoSEQ multiplex PCR assay. The table comes from immuneACCESS by way of TCRdb, which keeps in-frame sequences with V and J called. Part of the clones is missing from these tables; in studies checked, under half for an unresolved V gene and the rest for unknown reasons. This sample is represented by 200,000 to 300,000 clones; around 88% of them were singletons. Under 2.5% of the sample comes from the top ten. The sample comprised PBMCs or T cells enriched from blood (not recorded which). The receptor source for this set is a woman in her thirties or forties with acute COVID-19.

The chain's CDR3 is CASSFGGAQTQYF. CDR3 nucleotide sequence: TGTGCCAGCAGCTTTGGCGGGGCCCAGACCCAGTACTTC. This chain connects TRBV7-2 to TRBJ2-5; D may be TRBD2 (6 bases). CDR1 is SGHTA and CDR2 is FQGNSA in the germline V gene. This CDR3 region has 13 residues. Trimming cost V 3 bases and J 6 bases, with 11 bases left between them.

The chain has TRBV19 and TRBJ1-6, with 7 bases aligning to TRBD1. CDR3 size: 14 residues. Germline CDR1 reads LNHDA; CDR2 reads SQIVND (reference sequence). Trimming at V came to 5 bases and at J to 5 bases, leaving 3 bases not matched to a gene. Here the CDR3 DNA reads TGTGCCAGTAGTGGACAGGCGGATAATTCACCCCTCCACTTT. This gives the protein CASSGQADNSPLHF.

This clone has at least ten counts. J is TRBJ2-2 and V is TRBV7-6, with 8 bases fitting TRBD2. This CDR3 has 15 amino acids. J was trimmed by 7 bases and V by 1 base; bases with no gene match: 5. Germline CDR1 reads SGHVS; CDR2 reads FNYEAQ. CDR3 protein: CASSLGAGANGELFF. The CDR3 DNA reads TGTGCCAGCAGCTTAGGAGCGGGAGCAAACGGGGAGCTGTTTTTT.

This chain joins TRBV19 and TRBJ1-1, with D unresolved. The CDR3 runs to 15 residues. The germline V and J ends were trimmed by 1 base and 4 bases, with 13 bases remaining between them. Germline CDR1 is LNHDA and CDR2 is SQIVND (reference sequence). The CDR3 sequence: CASSIVAGFGTEAFF. CDR3 nucleotides: TGTGCCAGTAGTATAGTCGCGGGGTTTGGCACTGAAGCTTTCTTT. Supplemented by reference TRBV19 and TRBJ1-1, the full variable domain reads DGGITQSPKYLFRKEGQNVTLSCEQNLNHDAMYWYRQDPGQGLRLIYYSQIVNDFQKGDIAEGYSVSREKKESFPLTVTSAQKNPTAFYLCASSIVAGFGTEAFFGQGTRLTVV.

The rearrangement uses TRBV6-5 and TRBJ1-6; a weak D match, TRBD1 (5 bases). Germline V gene lookup returns CDR1 MNHEY and CDR2 SVGAGI. V lost 6 bases and J 9 bases, leaving 18 bases between the germline ends. The CDR3 totals 15 residues. The CDR3 DNA reads as TGTGCCAGCAGCGGCCCCCAGGGTAGCTTTTCACCCCTCCACTTT. Translation gives CASSGPQGSFSPLHF.

The J gene is TRBJ2-1, the V gene TRBV29-1; 9 positions agree with TRBD2. Germline V gene lookup returns CDR1 SQVTM and CDR2 ANQGSEA. The CDR3 loop spans 14 amino acids. Trimming cost V 4 bases and J 2 bases; bases outside gene matches: 3. This CDR3 reads CSVVAGVPYNEQFF. In DNA form, the CDR3 reads TGCAGCGTTGTAGCGGGAGTCCCCTACAATGAGCAGTTCTTC.

V usage is TRBV6-1 and J usage is TRBJ1-2; 8 positions agree with TRBD1. The CDR3 has 18 residues. Trimming at V came to 4 bases and at J to 5 bases, leaving 18 bases not matched to a gene. The germline gives CDR1 MNHNS, CDR2 SASEGT. In DNA, the CDR3 is TGTGCCAGCAGTGGCCCCGGGACAGGTCGCATGAAGGAGTATGGCTACACCTTC. Its translation: CASSGPGTGRMKEYGYTF.

This chain joins TRBV12-3 or TRBV12-4 and TRBJ1-2, with D possibly matching TRBD1 (6 bases). The V end was cut by 5 bases, the J end by 3 bases, with 10 bases between. The CDR3 is 13 residues long. The CDR3 spells CASSAGVYYGYTF. CDR3 bases: TGTGCCAGCAGTGCAGGGGTCTACTATGGCTACACCTTC.

This clone has just a few counts. The J gene is TRBJ2-7, the V gene TRBV21-1; the table calls TRBD1, which could not be checked here. TRBV21-1 is a recognized pseudogene. The CDR3 covers 14 residues. The CDR3 DNA reads TGTGCCAGCACCCCGGGACAGTCACTACTAGGGCAGTACGTC. This translates into CASTPGQSLLGQYV.

The CDR3 sequence is CSVVAGIKVDTGELFF. The CDR3 region has the DNA TGCAGCGTTGTGGCAGGGATTAAAGTGGACACCGGGGAGCTGTTTTTT. V and J are TRBV29-1 and TRBJ2-2, with a possible D match to TRBD1 (5 bases). V was trimmed by 4 bases and J by 3 bases, leaving 18 bases between them. The CDR3 sequence is 16 residues long. Germline V gives CDR1 SQVTM, CDR2 ANQGSEA.

CDR3 bases: TGCGCCAGCAGCCAAGGCCAGGGTGGCAATCAGCCCCAGCATTTT. Translating gives CASSQGQGGNQPQHF. This chain joins TRBV4-1 and TRBJ1-5; possibly TRBD1 for D (5 bases). Looked up from germline, CDR1 is MGHRA and CDR2 is YSYEKL. The CDR3 totals 15 residues. Trimming cost V 1 base and J 2 bases, with 9 bases left between them.

This chain joins TRBV30 and TRBJ2-1, with D possibly TRBD1 on 5 matching bases. This CDR3 is built from 15 residues. CDR1 and CDR2 (germline): GTSNPN, SVGIG (reference sequence). Between the trimmed V and J ends, which lost 6 bases and 0 bases, there was a span of 15 bases. CDR3 sequence reads: CACQQGVSSYNEQFF. As DNA, the CDR3 is TGTGCCTGTCAGCAAGGGGTGAGCTCCTACAATGAGCAGTTCTTC.

The rearrangement joins TRBV3-1 (or the pseudogene TRBV3-2) to TRBJ1-5; tentatively, D is TRBD1 (5 bases). The V and J ends lost 1 base and 10 bases respectively, with 14 bases between them. Germline loops: CDR1 LGHDT, CDR2 YNNKEL (reference sequence). The CDR3 totals 14 residues. CDR3 sequence reads: CASSQGRTLSPQHF. CDR3 nucleotide sequence: TGTGCCAGCAGCCAAGGCCGGACACTTTCCCCCCAGCATTTT.

This clone has only a few counts. The chain uses TRBV3-1 (or the pseudogene TRBV3-2) and TRBJ1-2, with 12 bases matching TRBD1. The J segment lost 4 bases and the V segment lost 6 bases, leaving 3 bases of the junction unmatched. CDR1 is LGHDT and CDR2 is YNNKEL in the germline V gene (reference sequence). This CDR3 comprises 14 residues. CDR3 protein: CASRGQGASYGYTF. CDR3 nucleotide sequence: TGTGCCAGCAGGGGACAGGGGGCAAGCTATGGCTACACCTTC.

The rearrangement links TRBV7-9 to TRBJ2-1; 7 nucleotides line up with TRBD2. Unmatched junction bases numbered 3, after V lost 1 base and J lost 12 bases. CDR1 is SEHNR and CDR2 is FQNEAQ in the germline V gene (reference sequence). The CDR3 extends over 12 amino acids. CDR3 DNA sequence: TGTGCCAGCAGCTTAGGGGGACTACCGCAGTTCTTC. This sequence encodes CASSLGGLPQFF.

The J gene is TRBJ1-1, the V gene TRBV7-2, with D unresolved. V lost 5 bases and J 5 bases, leaving 18 bases between the germline ends. The CDR3 consists of 15 residues. Germline V gives CDR1 SGHTA, CDR2 FQGNSA. The CDR3 DNA sequence: TGTGCCAGCAGCCCCCTGTGGGGAGTAGGGACTGAAGCTTTCTTT. This gives the protein CASSPLWGVGTEAFF.

The chain couples TRBV6-5 to TRBJ2-7; a possible D gene is TRBD1 (5 bases). The CDR3 has 13 residues. CDR1 MNHEY and CDR2 SVGAGI come from the germline V gene. V lost 7 bases and J 2 bases, leaving 12 bases between the germline ends. Written as DNA, the CDR3 is TGTGCCAGCAAGGGGTGGGGCGCCTACGAGCAGTACGTC. Its protein product is CASKGWGAYEQYV.

This sequence joins TRBV28 and TRBJ1-2, with D maybe TRBD1 (6 bases). The germline V gene has CDR1 MDHEN and CDR2 SYDVKM. The germline V and J ends were trimmed by 3 bases and 6 bases, with 17 bases remaining between them. CDR3 length: 15 amino acids. The CDR3 nucleotides read TGTGCCAGCAGTTTTGGTGGGGGGGGCAGGGATGGCTACACCTTC. This translates into CASSFGGGGRDGYTF.

The chain has TRBV5-1 and TRBJ1-1, with D perhaps TRBD1 (6 bases). CDR3 size: 16 residues. Germline loops: CDR1 SGHRS, CDR2 YFSETQ. The V end lost 5 bases, the J end lost 1 base, and 18 bases lay between the germline ends. The CDR3 sequence: CASRIGDRNQNTEAFF. The CDR3, as DNA: TGCGCCAGCAGGATTGGAGACAGGAATCAGAACACTGAAGCTTTCTTT.

This chain connects TRBV5-1 to TRBJ1-6; 7 bases match TRBD1. This CDR3 has 14 residues. V lost 5 bases, J lost 9 bases, and 8 bases stayed unmatched. CDR1 SGHRS and CDR2 YFSETQ come from the germline V gene. CDR3 residues: CASRSTGTASPLHF. The CDR3 DNA is TGCGCCAGCAGGTCGACAGGGACTGCTTCACCCCTCCACTTT. Drawing the rest from reference TRBV5-1 and TRBJ1-6, the complete variable domain is KAGVTQTPRYLIKTRGQQVTLSCSPISGHRSVSWYQQTPGQGLQFLFEYFSETQRNKGNFPGRFSGRQFSNSRSEMNVSTLELGDSALYLCASRSTGTASPLHFGNGTRLTVT.

V is TRBV3-1 (or the pseudogene TRBV3-2) and J is TRBJ2-3; D ambiguous. Germline CDR1 reads LGHDT; CDR2 reads YNNKEL (reference sequence). Trimming took off 0 bases at V and 0 bases at J, with 13 bases between the two ends. There are 17 residues in the CDR3. The CDR3 DNA follows: TGTGCCAGCAGCCAAGAGGGCGCTGCCACTAGCACAGATACGCAGTATTTT. Its protein product is CASSQEGAATSTDTQYF.

The V gene is TRBV7-2, the J gene TRBJ2-7, with 9 positions matching TRBD2. Germline V CDR1 and CDR2: SGHTA, FQGNSA. The CDR3 is made up of 15 amino acids. J lost 2 bases, V lost 6 bases, and 8 bases had no gene match. CDR3 in amino acids: CASSFDSGGTYEQYF. As DNA, the CDR3 is TGTGCCAGCAGTTTTGATAGCGGGGGAACCTACGAGCAGTACTTC.

This clone was detected only once. The genes are TRBV6-4 and TRBJ1-2; 8 bases map to TRBD1. This CDR3 is 17 amino acids long. Germline trimming cut 5 bases from V and 3 bases from J; bases unmatched to any gene: 14. The germline V gene encodes CDR1 MRHNA and CDR2 SNTAGT. The CDR3 nucleotides read TGTGCCAGCAGTCGACACCATCAGGGGGCGGTTGACTATGGCTACACCTTC. Its translation: CASSRHHQGAVDYGYTF.

The chain uses TRBV5-1 and TRBJ2-5; 8 bases align to TRBD2. Germline values: CDR1 SGHRS, CDR2 YFSETQ. The CDR3 sequence is 14 residues long. V lost 4 bases, J lost 5 bases, and 7 bases stayed unmatched. The CDR3 region has the DNA TGCGCCAGCAGCACGGGGGGGCTAGGGGAGACCCAGTACTTC. Its protein is CASSTGGLGETQYF.

The count of this clone is one. This chain connects TRBV6-5 to TRBJ2-5, with 11 bases identical to TRBD2. This CDR3 spans 15 amino acids. CDR1 and CDR2 (germline): MNHEY, SVGAGI. V was pared by 2 bases and J by 3 bases, with 2 bases of the junction left unmatched. DNA of the CDR3: TGTGCCAGCAGTTACCAGGGACTAGCGGAAGAGACCCAGTACTTC. It specifies CASSYQGLAEETQYF.

This rearrangement joins TRBV18 to TRBJ2-3, with a tentative D call TRBD2 (5 bases). The V end lost 2 bases, the J end lost 0 bases, and 12 bases lay between the germline ends. The CDR3 is 16 residues long. CDR1 is KGHSH and CDR2 is LQKENI in the germline V gene. The CDR3 bases are TGTGCCAGCTCACCAGTCCAGCGGCTTAGCACAGATACGCAGTATTTT. It codes for CASSPVQRLSTDTQYF.

The V gene is TRBV27, the J gene TRBJ2-4; the match to TRBD1 covers 9 bases. The CDR3 contains 15 residues. With V trimmed by 5 bases and J by 6 bases, 8 bases remained unmatched. CDR1 and CDR2 (germline): MNHEY, SMNVEV (reference sequence). The CDR3 DNA reads TGTGCCAGCAGTGAGCTCCGACAGGGGGGAAACATTCAGTACTTC. Amino acid sequence: CASSELRQGGNIQYF.

This chain joins TRBV3-1 (or the pseudogene TRBV3-2) and TRBJ1-2; D is perhaps TRBD1 (5 bases). V was cut by 1 base and J by 3 bases, with 9 bases left in between. The germline CDR1 and CDR2 sequences are LGHDT and YNNKEL (reference sequence). CDR3 length equals 14 residues. The CDR3 region is CASSQGLRDYGYTF. The CDR3 coding sequence is TGTGCCAGCAGCCAAGGACTCAGGGACTATGGCTACACCTTC.

This clone was found a few times. This rearrangement joins TRBV6-5 to TRBJ2-7, with a weak D call TRBD2 (6 bases). CDR1 MNHEY and CDR2 SVGAGI come from the germline V gene. Trimming shortened V by 6 bases and J by 5 bases, and 17 bases separated the two germline ends. This CDR3 is 14 amino acids long. The DNA of the CDR3 is TGTGCCAGCAGGCGCGCCGGGGGTCCCAACGAGCAGTACTTC. This encodes CASRRAGGPNEQYF.

This chain uses TRBV6-5 with TRBJ1-5; 11 bases fit TRBD1. This CDR3 is built from 16 residues. The V gene's germline CDR1 is MNHEY and CDR2 SVGAGI. Losses at the gene ends were 2 bases for V and 5 bases for J; bases not matched to a gene: 5. As DNA, the CDR3 is TGTGCCAGCAGTTACGGGGGACAGGGGGTCCATCAGCCCCAGCATTTT. The encoded protein is CASSYGGQGVHQPQHF.

This clone was counted a single time. The chain uses TRBV18 and TRBJ2-1; a weak D match, TRBD1 (5 bases). Deletions cut 1 base from V and 0 bases from J, with 7 bases between. The germline CDR1 and CDR2 sequences are KGHSH and LQKENI. The length of the CDR3 is 15 residues. In nucleotides, the CDR3 is TGTGCCAGCTCACCACTGGGGCCCTCCTACAATGAGCAGTTCTTC. Translated, it gives CASSPLGPSYNEQFF.

Here the CDR3 reads CASSRGGASNQPQHF. As DNA, the CDR3 is TGTGCCAGTAGTAGGGGGGGGGCTAGCAATCAGCCCCAGCATTTT. This chain links TRBV19 with TRBJ1-5, with a possible D match to TRBD1 (6 bases). Germline CDR1 LNHDA, CDR2 SQIVND (reference sequence). The V and J ends lost 4 bases and 0 bases respectively, with 10 bases between them. The CDR3 sequence is 15 residues long.